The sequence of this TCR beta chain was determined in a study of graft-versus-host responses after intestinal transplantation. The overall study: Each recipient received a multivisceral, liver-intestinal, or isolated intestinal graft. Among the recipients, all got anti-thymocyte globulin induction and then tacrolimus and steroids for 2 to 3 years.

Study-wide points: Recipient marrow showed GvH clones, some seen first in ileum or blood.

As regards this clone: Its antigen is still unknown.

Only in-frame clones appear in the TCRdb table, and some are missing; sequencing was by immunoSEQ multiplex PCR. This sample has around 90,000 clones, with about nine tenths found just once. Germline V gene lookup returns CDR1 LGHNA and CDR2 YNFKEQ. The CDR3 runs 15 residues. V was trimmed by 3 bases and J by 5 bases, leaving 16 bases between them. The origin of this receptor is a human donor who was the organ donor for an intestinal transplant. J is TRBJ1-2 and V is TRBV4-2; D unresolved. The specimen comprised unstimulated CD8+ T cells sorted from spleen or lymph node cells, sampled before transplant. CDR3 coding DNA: TGTGCCAGCAGCCATGAACTAGGGCGTCAGTATGGCTACACCTTC. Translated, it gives CASSHELGRQYGYTF.